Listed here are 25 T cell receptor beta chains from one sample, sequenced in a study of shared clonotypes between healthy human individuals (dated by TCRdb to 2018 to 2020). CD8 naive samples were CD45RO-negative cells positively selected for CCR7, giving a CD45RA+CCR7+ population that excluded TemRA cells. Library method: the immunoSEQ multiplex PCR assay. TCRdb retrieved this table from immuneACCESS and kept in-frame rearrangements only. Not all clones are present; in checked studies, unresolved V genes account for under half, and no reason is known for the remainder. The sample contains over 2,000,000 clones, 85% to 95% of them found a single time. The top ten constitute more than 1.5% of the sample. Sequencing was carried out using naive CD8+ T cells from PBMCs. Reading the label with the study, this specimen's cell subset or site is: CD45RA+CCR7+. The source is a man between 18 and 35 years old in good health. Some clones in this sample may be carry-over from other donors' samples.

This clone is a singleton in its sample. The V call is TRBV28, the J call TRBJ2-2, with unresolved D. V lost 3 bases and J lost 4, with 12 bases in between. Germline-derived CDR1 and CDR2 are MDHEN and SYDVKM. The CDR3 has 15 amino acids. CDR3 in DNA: TGTGCCAGCAGTTTTAGCTACGAGTCCACCGGGGAGCTGTTTTTT. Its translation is CASSFSYESTGELFF.

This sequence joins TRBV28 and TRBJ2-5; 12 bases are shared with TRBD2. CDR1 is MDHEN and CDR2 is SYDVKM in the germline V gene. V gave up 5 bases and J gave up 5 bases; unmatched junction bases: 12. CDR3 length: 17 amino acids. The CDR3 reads CASSNWGTSGPPETQYF. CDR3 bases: TGTGCCAGCAGTAACTGGGGGACTAGCGGGCCCCCCGAGACCCAGTACTTC.

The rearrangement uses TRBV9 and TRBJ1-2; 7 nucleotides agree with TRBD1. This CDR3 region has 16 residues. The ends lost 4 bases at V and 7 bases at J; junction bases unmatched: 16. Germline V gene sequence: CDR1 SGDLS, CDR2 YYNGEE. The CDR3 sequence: CASSSPRQGLWGGYTF. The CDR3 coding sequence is TGTGCCAGCAGCTCTCCGAGACAGGGTCTATGGGGTGGCTACACCTTC.

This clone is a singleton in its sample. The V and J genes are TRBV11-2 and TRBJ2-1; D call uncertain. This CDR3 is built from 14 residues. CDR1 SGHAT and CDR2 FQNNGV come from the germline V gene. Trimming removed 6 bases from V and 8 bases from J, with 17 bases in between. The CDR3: CASRFRGSWHEQFF. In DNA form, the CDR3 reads TGTGCCAGCAGGTTCCGAGGAAGTTGGCATGAGCAGTTCTTC.

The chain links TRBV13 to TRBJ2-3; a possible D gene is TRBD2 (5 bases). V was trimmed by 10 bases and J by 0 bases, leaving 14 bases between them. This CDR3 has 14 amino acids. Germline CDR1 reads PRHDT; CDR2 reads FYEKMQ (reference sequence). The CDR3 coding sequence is TGTGCCACAGAGAAACTAGGGAGCACAGATACGCAGTATTTT. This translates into CATEKLGSTDTQYF.

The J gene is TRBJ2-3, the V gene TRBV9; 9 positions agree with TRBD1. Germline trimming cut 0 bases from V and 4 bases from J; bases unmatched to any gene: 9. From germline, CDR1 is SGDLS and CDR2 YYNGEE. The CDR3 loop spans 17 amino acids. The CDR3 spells CASSVGGGTGNADTQYF. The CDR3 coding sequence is TGTGCCAGCAGCGTAGGAGGTGGGACAGGGAACGCAGATACGCAGTATTTT.

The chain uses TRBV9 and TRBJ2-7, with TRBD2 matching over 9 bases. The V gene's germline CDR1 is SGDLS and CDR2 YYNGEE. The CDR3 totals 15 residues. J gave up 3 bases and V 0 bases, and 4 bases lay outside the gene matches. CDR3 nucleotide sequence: TGTGCCAGCAGCGTAGGCTCGACTAGCGGCTACGAGCAGTACTTC. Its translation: CASSVGSTSGYEQYF.

This CDR3 is CASSVKTGAATGELFF. The DNA of the CDR3 is TGTGCCAGCAGTGTCAAGACAGGGGCAGCCACCGGGGAGCTGTTTTTT. The chain couples TRBV27 to TRBJ2-2; 8 bases agree with TRBD1. This CDR3 comprises 16 residues. After removal of 5 bases from V and 4 bases from J, the junction contained 9 bases not matched to a gene. Germline assignment: CDR1 MNHEY and CDR2 SMNVEV (reference sequence).

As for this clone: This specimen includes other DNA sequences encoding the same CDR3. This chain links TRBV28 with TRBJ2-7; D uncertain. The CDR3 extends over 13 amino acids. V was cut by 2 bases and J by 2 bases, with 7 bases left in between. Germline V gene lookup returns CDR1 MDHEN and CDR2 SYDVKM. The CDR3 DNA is TGTGCCAGCAGTTTAAGGGCCCCCTACGAGCAGTACTTC. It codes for CASSLRAPYEQYF.

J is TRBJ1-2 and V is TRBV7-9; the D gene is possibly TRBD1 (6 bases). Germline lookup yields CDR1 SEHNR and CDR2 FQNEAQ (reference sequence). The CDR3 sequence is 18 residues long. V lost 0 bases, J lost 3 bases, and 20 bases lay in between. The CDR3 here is CASSLASAGTHRDYGYTF. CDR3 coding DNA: TGTGCCAGCAGCTTAGCGAGTGCCGGGACCCACAGGGACTATGGCTACACCTTC. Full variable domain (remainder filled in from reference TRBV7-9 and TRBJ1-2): DTGVSQNPRHKITKRGQNVTFRCDPISEHNRLYWYRQTLGQGPEFLTYFQNEAQLEKSRLLSDRFSAERPKGSFSTLEIQRTEQGDSAMYLCASSLASAGTHRDYGYTFGSGTRLTVV.

The CDR3 sequence: CAWSRAMAYEQYF. The CDR3 DNA sequence: TGTGCCTGGAGTAGGGCTATGGCCTACGAGCAGTACTTC. This rearrangement joins TRBV30 to TRBJ2-7; D is ambiguous. Per the germline V gene, CDR1 is GTSNPN and CDR2 is SVGIG (reference sequence). This CDR3 is built from 13 residues. V lost 2 bases, J lost 2 bases, and 10 bases lay in between.

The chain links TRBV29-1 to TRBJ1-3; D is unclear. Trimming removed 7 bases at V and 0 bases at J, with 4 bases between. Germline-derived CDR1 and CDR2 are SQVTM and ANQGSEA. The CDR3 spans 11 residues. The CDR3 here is CSAGSGNTIYF. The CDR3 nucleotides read TGCAGCGCTGGCTCTGGAAACACCATATATTTT.

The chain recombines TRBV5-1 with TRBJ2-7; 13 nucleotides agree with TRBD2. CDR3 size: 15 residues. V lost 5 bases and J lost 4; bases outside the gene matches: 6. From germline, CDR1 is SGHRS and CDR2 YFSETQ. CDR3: CASSTGLAGVYEQYF. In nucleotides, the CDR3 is TGCGCCAGCAGTACAGGACTAGCGGGAGTATACGAGCAGTACTTC. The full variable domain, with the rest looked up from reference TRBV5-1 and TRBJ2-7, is KAGVTQTPRYLIKTRGQQVTLSCSPISGHRSVSWYQQTPGQGLQFLFEYFSETQRNKGNFPGRFSGRQFSNSRSEMNVSTLELGDSALYLCASSTGLAGVYEQYFGPGTRLTVT.

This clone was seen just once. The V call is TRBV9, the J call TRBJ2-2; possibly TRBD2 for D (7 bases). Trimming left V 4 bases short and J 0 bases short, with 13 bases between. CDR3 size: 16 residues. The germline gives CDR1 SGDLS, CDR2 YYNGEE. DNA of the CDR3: TGTGCCAGCAGCCAAGGGGGGGCCTCGAACACCGGGGAGCTGTTTTTT. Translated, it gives CASSQGGASNTGELFF. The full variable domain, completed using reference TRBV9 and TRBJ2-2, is DSGVTQTPKHLITATGQRVTLRCSPRSGDLSVYWYQQSLDQGLQFLIQYYNGEERAKGNILERFSAQQFPDLHSELNLSSLELGDSALYFCASSQGGASNTGELFFGEGSRLTVL.

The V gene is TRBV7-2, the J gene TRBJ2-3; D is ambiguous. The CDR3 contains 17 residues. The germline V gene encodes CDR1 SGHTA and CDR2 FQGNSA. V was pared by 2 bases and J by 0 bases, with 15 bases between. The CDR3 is CASSLSRRLTSTDTQYF. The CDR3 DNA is TGTGCCAGCAGCTTAAGTCGCCGACTCACTAGCACAGATACGCAGTATTTT.

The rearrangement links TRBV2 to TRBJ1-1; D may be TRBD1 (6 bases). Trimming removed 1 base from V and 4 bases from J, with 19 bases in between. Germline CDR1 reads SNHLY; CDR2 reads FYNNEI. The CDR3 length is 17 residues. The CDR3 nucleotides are TGTGCCAGCAGTGAAGTGGGTAGGGGGTCCACCGGCACTGAAGCTTTCTTT. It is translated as CASSEVGRGSTGTEAFF.

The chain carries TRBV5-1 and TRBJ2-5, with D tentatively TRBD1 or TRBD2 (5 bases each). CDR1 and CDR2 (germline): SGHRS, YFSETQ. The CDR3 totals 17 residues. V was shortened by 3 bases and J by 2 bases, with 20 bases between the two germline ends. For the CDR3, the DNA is TGCGCCAGCAGCTCGGGACCTCCATTGCGGGCACAAGAGACCCAGTACTTC. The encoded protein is CASSSGPPLRAQETQYF.

The CDR3: CASSLRAEVHEQYF. Here the CDR3 DNA reads TGCGCCAGCAGCCTTCGGGCCGAGGTCCACGAGCAGTACTTC. The chain is built from TRBV4-1 and TRBJ2-7; no clear D. Trimming took off 4 bases at V and 5 bases at J, with 15 bases between the two ends. This CDR3 has 14 amino acids. Germline values: CDR1 MGHRA, CDR2 YSYEKL.

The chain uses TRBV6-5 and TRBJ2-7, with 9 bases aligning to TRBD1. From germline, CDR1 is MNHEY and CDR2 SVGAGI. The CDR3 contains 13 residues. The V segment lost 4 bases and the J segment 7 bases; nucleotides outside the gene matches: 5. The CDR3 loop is CASSFTGGSEQYF. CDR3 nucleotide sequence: TGTGCCAGCAGTTTCACAGGGGGCAGTGAGCAGTACTTC.

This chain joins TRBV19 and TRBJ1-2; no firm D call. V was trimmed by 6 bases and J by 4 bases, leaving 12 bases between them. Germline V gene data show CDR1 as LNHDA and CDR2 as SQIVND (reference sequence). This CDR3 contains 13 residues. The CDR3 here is CASRENSPYGYTF. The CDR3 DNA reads TGTGCCAGTAGGGAGAACAGTCCCTATGGCTACACCTTC.

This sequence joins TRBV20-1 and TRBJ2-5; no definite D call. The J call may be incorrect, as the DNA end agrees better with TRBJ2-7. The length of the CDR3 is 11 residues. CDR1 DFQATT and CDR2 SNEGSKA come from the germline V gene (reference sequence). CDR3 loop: CSARETYEQYF. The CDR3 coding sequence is TGCAGTGCTAGAGAAACCTACGAGCAGTACTTC.

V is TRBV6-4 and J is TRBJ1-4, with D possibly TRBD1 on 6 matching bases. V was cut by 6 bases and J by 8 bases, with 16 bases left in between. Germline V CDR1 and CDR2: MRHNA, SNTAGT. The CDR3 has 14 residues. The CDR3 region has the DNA TGTGCCAGCAGCCCGTTTCCAAGGGGGGAAAAACTGTTTTTT. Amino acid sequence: CASSPFPRGEKLFF.

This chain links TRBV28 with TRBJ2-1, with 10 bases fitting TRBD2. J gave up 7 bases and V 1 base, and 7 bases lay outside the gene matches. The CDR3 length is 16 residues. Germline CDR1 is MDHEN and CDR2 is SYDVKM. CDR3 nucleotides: TGTGCCAGCAGTTTATCTCTAGCGGGGGTGGTGAATGAGCAGTTCTTC. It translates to CASSLSLAGVVNEQFF.

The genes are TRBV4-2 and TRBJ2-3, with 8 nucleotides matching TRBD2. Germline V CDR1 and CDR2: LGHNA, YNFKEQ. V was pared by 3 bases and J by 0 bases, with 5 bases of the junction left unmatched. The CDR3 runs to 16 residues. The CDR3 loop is CASSQVLAASTDTQYF. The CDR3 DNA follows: TGTGCCAGCAGCCAGGTACTAGCGGCTAGCACAGATACGCAGTATTTT.

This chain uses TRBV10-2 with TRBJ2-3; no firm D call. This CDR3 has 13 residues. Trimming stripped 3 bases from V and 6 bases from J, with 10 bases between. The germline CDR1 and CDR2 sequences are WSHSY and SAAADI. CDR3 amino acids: CASSEDRKDTQYF. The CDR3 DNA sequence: TGCGCCAGCAGTGAAGATAGGAAGGATACGCAGTATTTT.